These 9 T cell receptor beta chains came from one sample sequenced in a study of cytomegalovirus exposure and HLA in healthy donors. In the PCR, 60 Vbeta and 13 Jbeta primers were used. Using immunoSEQ multiplex PCR, the repertoire was profiled, and TCRdb retains in-frame clones only, with some absent. This table holds some 120,000 clones. Sequenced: PBMCs. The receptors shown here come from a man in his thirties or forties in good health and CMV-seronegative.

The rearrangement uses TRBV6-5 and TRBJ2-5, with D perhaps matching TRBD1 (6 bases). The J call may be mistaken, given a closer DNA end match to TRBJ2-7. Per the germline V gene, CDR1 is MNHEY and CDR2 is SVGAGI. CDR3 size: 13 residues. The CDR3 nucleotides are TGTGCCAGCAGTTACCGGACAGCATACGAGCAGTACTTC. Amino acid sequence: CASSYRTAYEQYF.

The chain is built from TRBV5-6 and TRBJ2-7, with TRBD1 identical over 9 bases. The CDR3 is made up of 14 amino acids. J was trimmed by 4 bases and V by 2 bases; bases with no gene match: 4. CDR1 and CDR2 (germline): SGHDT, YYEEEE. The DNA of the CDR3 is TGTGCCAGCAGCTTCGGGACAGGGCTATACGAGCAGTACTTC. The encoded protein is CASSFGTGLYEQYF.

This chain connects TRBV9 to TRBJ1-6; D remains ambiguous. Germline CDR1 reads SGDLS; CDR2 reads YYNGEE. The V gene lost 1 base and the J gene lost 0 bases, with 11 bases spanning the gap. The CDR3 runs to 17 residues. CDR3: CASSVMARSSYNSPLHF. In nucleotides, the CDR3 is TGTGCCAGCAGCGTAATGGCGCGGAGCTCCTATAATTCACCCCTCCACTTT. Combining the CDR3 with reference TRBV9 and TRBJ1-6 gives the whole variable domain DSGVTQTPKHLITATGQRVTLRCSPRSGDLSVYWYQQSLDQGLQFLIQYYNGEERAKGNILERFSAQQFPDLHSELNLSSLELGDSALYFCASSVMARSSYNSPLHFGNGTRLTVT.

J is TRBJ2-3 and V is TRBV30, with 8 bases matching TRBD2. The CDR3 is made up of 17 amino acids. The germline V gene has CDR1 GTSNPN and CDR2 SVGIG (reference sequence). V shed 0 bases, J shed 6 bases, and the junction held 14 bases outside the gene matches. The CDR3 bases are TGTGCCTGGAGTGTACTCCCTCCGGGGGGGGTTGACGATACGCAGTATTTT. Amino acids: CAWSVLPPGGVDDTQYF.

The CDR3 protein is CASSVEGQGAEAFF. The CDR3 nucleotides read TGTGCCAGCAGCGTAGAGGGCCAGGGGGCTGAAGCTTTCTTT. The chain combines TRBV9 with TRBJ1-1, with 7 bases aligning to TRBD1. The V segment lost 0 bases and the J segment 6 bases; nucleotides outside the gene matches: 5. The CDR3 sequence is 14 residues long. Germline CDR1 is SGDLS and CDR2 is YYNGEE. The whole variable domain, filled in from reference TRBV9 and TRBJ1-1, reads DSGVTQTPKHLITATGQRVTLRCSPRSGDLSVYWYQQSLDQGLQFLIQYYNGEERAKGNILERFSAQQFPDLHSELNLSSLELGDSALYFCASSVEGQGAEAFFGQGTRLTVV.

The chain uses TRBV5-1 and TRBJ2-1; 7 bases agree with TRBD2. V trimming: 0 bases; J trimming: 6 bases; junction bases outside the gene matches: 6. Looked up from germline, CDR1 is SGHRS and CDR2 is YFSETQ. The CDR3 has 15 amino acids. The CDR3 reads CASSLVSGVGNEQFF. CDR3 DNA: TGCGCCAGCAGCTTGGTCAGCGGGGTTGGCAATGAGCAGTTCTTC.

This chain uses TRBV5-4 with TRBJ1-6, with 7 bases fitting TRBD1. The CDR3 has 14 residues. Germline V gene data show CDR1 as SGHNT and CDR2 as YYREEE (reference sequence). The junction had 3 bases not matched to a gene; V was cut back by 2 bases and J by 7 bases. The CDR3 region has the DNA TGTGCCAGCAGCTTATCAGGGGGGAATTCACCCCTCCACTTT. It codes for CASSLSGGNSPLHF.

The gene calls are TRBV29-1 and TRBJ1-2; D possibly corresponds to TRBD1 (5 bases). V shed 6 bases and J shed 5 bases, with 22 bases lying between them. CDR1 SQVTM and CDR2 ANQGSEA come from the germline V gene. CDR3 length: 15 amino acids. Here the CDR3 DNA reads TGCAGCGTACAAGCCTCCGGGACTGTTGCTTATGGCTACACCTTC. Protein: CSVQASGTVAYGYTF. The whole variable domain, filled in from reference TRBV29-1 and TRBJ1-2, reads SAVISQKPSRDICQRGTSLTIQCQVDSQVTMMFWYRQQPGQSLTLIATANQGSEATYESGFVIDKFPISRPNLTFSTLTVSNMSPEDSSIYLCSVQASGTVAYGYTFGSGTRLTVV.

The chain couples TRBV18 to TRBJ2-7; 10 nucleotides match TRBD1. The length of the CDR3 is 15 residues. Germline V gene lookup returns CDR1 KGHSH and CDR2 LQKENI. V shed 2 bases and J 2 bases; nucleotides not matched to a gene: 3. The CDR3 loop is CASSPWDRGTYEQYF. CDR3 nucleotide sequence: TGTGCCAGCTCACCATGGGACAGGGGTACCTACGAGCAGTACTTC.